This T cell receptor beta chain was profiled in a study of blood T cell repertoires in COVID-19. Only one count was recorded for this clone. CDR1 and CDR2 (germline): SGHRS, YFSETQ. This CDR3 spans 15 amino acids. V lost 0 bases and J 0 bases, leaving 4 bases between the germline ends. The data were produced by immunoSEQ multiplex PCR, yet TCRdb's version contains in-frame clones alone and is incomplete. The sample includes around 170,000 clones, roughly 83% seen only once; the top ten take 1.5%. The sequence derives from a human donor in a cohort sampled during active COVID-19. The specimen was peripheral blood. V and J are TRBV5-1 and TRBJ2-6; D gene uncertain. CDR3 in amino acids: CASSLGRSGANVLTF. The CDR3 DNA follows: TGCGCCAGCAGCTTGGGTCGCTCTGGGGCCAACGTCCTGACTTTC.